The 2 T cell receptor beta chains below were found in one sample sequenced in a study of identical twins. TCRdb independently ran MiXCR on the 5' RACE reads; one entry per CDR3 protein. The repertoire consists of about 690,000 distinct CDR3 sequences, with approximately 21% occurring once and the leading ten covering approximately 4.5%. The same specimen was also included in a second study, on T cells expressing NK-cell markers.

Sample: PBMCs. These receptors came from a young woman in good health.

This clonotype was counted between two and nine times. The chain couples TRBV5-1 to TRBJ2-3; possibly TRBD2 for D (7 bases). This CDR3 is 16 amino acids long. Trimming removed 6 bases from V and 3 bases from J, with 20 bases in between. CDR1 is SGHRS and CDR2 is YFSETQ in the germline V gene. The CDR3, as DNA: TGCGCCAGCACCCCTGGATGGGGGGGCAGGACAGATACGCAGTATTTT. Translation gives CASTPGWGGRTDTQYF.

The chain links TRBV5-1 to TRBJ2-1; TRBD2 aligns across 9 bases. With 0 bases clipped from V and 6 bases from J, the junction kept 7 bases outside the gene matches. Germline lookup yields CDR1 SGHRS and CDR2 YFSETQ. The CDR3 loop spans 16 amino acids. The CDR3 sequence: CASSLGIAGDFNEQFF. The CDR3, as DNA: TGCGCCAGCAGCTTGGGGATAGCGGGGGATTTCAATGAGCAGTTCTTC.